This T cell receptor beta chain was sequenced for a study of blood T cell repertoires in COVID-19. Repertoires were generated with immunoSEQ multiplex PCR, while TCRdb's copy carries only in-frame clones and drops some. The repertoire holds about 60,000 clones, with approximately 86% as singletons. There are 16 residues in the CDR3. Germline-derived CDR1 and CDR2 are MDHEN and SYDVKM. The V end lost 0 bases, the J end lost 3 bases, and 15 bases lay between the germline ends. V usage is TRBV28 and J usage is TRBJ2-7, with D perhaps TRBD1 (7 bases). This clonotype originated in a man aged 55 to 69 with acute or convalescent COVID-19. Sequencing was performed on peripheral blood. CDR3 protein: CASSLWPGGHGYEQYF. Here the CDR3 DNA reads TGTGCCAGCAGTTTATGGCCAGGGGGGCACGGCTACGAGCAGTACTTC.